This T cell receptor beta chain is drawn from a study of blood T cell repertoires in COVID-19. Turning to the study itself: The study drew acute and convalescent COVID-19 samples from the United States, Italy and Spain.

Profiled with immunoSEQ multiplex PCR; TCRdb holds only in-frame clones, not every one. The repertoire consists of about 100,000 clones, with about nine tenths occurring once and the leading ten covering over 0.95%. Germline trimming cut 6 bases from V and 6 bases from J; bases unmatched to any gene: 2. The germline V gene encodes CDR1 MDHEN and CDR2 SYDVKM. CDR3 size: 13 residues. The sequence was obtained from a man in his fifties or sixties with acute or convalescent COVID-19. The V call is TRBV28, the J call TRBJ1-5, with 10 nucleotides matching TRBD1. The sample consisted of peripheral blood. In nucleotides, the CDR3 is TGTGCCAGCAGCGGACAGGGGGTTCAGCCCCAGCATTTT. This gives the protein CASSGQGVQPQHF.